This entry concerns a single T cell receptor beta chain. Antigen: not known. This sample is part of a study of T-cell memory formation after mild COVID-19. Background on the study: TCR clusters were mostly donor specific. Findings of the study overall: The study detected some responding clones in pre-infection memory, suggesting cross-reactive memory joined. Clones shrinking from day 15 to 85 showed even CD4/CD8 mixes; later expanders tilted CD4+.

The CDR3 extends over 13 amino acids. V dropped 5 bases and J dropped 8 bases, with 16 bases sitting between them. TCRdb reanalysed the 5' RACE reads using MiXCR and keeps one entry per CDR3 protein. The sample has more than 70,000 distinct CDR3 sequences; approximately 14% are singletons. The TCR was taken from an adult woman who had mild COVID-19 (a few samples of this study predate the infection). Cell type and time point are not known. Material for sequencing was PBMCs or a T cell subset sorted from them (not recorded which). The rearrangement joins TRBV12-3 or TRBV12-4 to TRBJ2-7; D is perhaps TRBD2 (6 bases). CDR3: CASSPLGGKQQYF. The CDR3 DNA sequence: TGTGCCAGCAGTCCCCTCGGGGGTAAGCAGCAGTACTTC.